Below are 12 T cell receptor beta chains sequenced from a single sample in a study of technical replicates of blood from a handful of donors. Method: immunoSEQ multiplex PCR; TCRdb's copy keeps in-frame clones and lacks some. This table has about 13,000 clones, 95% appearing once. Sample: PBMCs. These receptors came from a human donor in good health.

V usage is TRBV21-1 and J usage is TRBJ1-5. TRBV21-1 is a pseudogene locus. The CDR3 spans 15 residues. The DNA for the CDR3 is TGTGCCAGCAGCAAAGGGAGTCATAGCAATCAGCCCCAGCATTTT. It is translated as CASSKGSHSNQPQHF.

This rearrangement joins TRBV7-2 to TRBJ1-5, with 10 nucleotides matching TRBD1. The CDR3 has 16 residues. Germline V gene sequence: CDR1 SGHTA, CDR2 FQGNSA. J gave up 7 bases and V 5 bases, and 11 bases lay outside the gene matches. CDR3: CASSPRTGGFGQPQHF. CDR3 DNA sequence: TGTGCCAGCAGCCCCCGGACAGGGGGGTTCGGACAGCCCCAGCATTTT.

This chain connects TRBV7-3 to TRBJ1-3; D is perhaps TRBD1 (5 bases). The CDR3 is made up of 14 amino acids. Germline V gives CDR1 SGHTA, CDR2 FQGTGA. Trimming stripped 6 bases from V and 1 base from J, with 10 bases between. The CDR3 sequence is CASSAGESGNTIYF. DNA for the CDR3: TGTGCCAGCAGTGCGGGGGAATCTGGAAACACCATATATTTT.

The J gene is TRBJ2-6, the V gene TRBV15; perhaps TRBD2 as D (6 bases). CDR3 length equals 14 residues. Trimming removed 7 bases from V and 2 bases from J, with 9 bases in between. CDR1 LNHNV and CDR2 YYDKDF come from the germline V gene (reference sequence). CDR3 nucleotides: TGTGCCACCACCGGGACTCCTGGGGCCAACGTCCTGACTTTC. It codes for CATTGTPGANVLTF.

The V and J genes are TRBV11-2 and TRBJ2-2; TRBD2 is a possible D gene (6 bases). The CDR3 runs to 14 residues. CDR1 is SGHAT, CDR2 FQNNGV, per germline. V lost 2 bases, J lost 4 bases, and 8 bases lay in between. In nucleotides, the CDR3 is TGTGCCAGCAGCTTACAGGGAGGCACCGGGGAGCTGTTTTTT. As protein: CASSLQGGTGELFF.

V gene TRBV9 combines with J gene TRBJ1-3; the D gene is possibly TRBD1 (5 bases). There are 11 residues in the CDR3. V was cut by 4 bases and J by 8 bases, with 7 bases left in between. Germline V gene lookup returns CDR1 SGDLS and CDR2 YYNGEE. Here the CDR3 reads CASSPGYTIYF. The CDR3 nucleotides read TGTGCCAGCAGCCCAGGGTACACCATATATTTT.

The chain combines TRBV7-6 with TRBJ2-2; D gene uncertain. The CDR3 extends over 16 amino acids. The germline gives CDR1 SGHVS, CDR2 FNYEAQ. V lost 0 bases, J lost 2 bases, and 10 bases lay in between. The CDR3 is CASSLAPQINTGELFF. The CDR3 DNA reads as TGTGCCAGCAGCTTAGCGCCCCAGATTAACACCGGGGAGCTGTTTTTT.

The CDR3 sequence: CASSMSQLAGDKFF. The DNA for the CDR3 is TGTGCCAGTAGTATGTCCCAACTAGCGGGAGACAAGTTCTTC. The chain joins TRBV19 to TRBJ2-1; 11 positions match TRBD2. The CDR3 is 14 residues long. V lost 3 bases, J lost 14 bases, and 9 bases stayed unmatched. CDR1 is LNHDA, CDR2 SQIVND, per germline (reference sequence).

This chain uses TRBV10-2 with TRBJ1-1, with a tentative D call TRBD1 (5 bases). CDR1 and CDR2 (germline): WSHSY, SAAADI. Trimming removed 7 bases at V and 5 bases at J, with 14 bases between. This CDR3 comprises 13 residues. CDR3 nucleotide sequence: TGCGCCAGCACCGCAGGGATTGGGACTGAAGCTTTCTTT. Residues: CASTAGIGTEAFF.

This chain connects TRBV5-1 to TRBJ1-1; tentatively, D is TRBD1 (6 bases). This CDR3 is 17 amino acids long. V was pared by 3 bases and J by 10 bases, with 28 bases between. Germline V gives CDR1 SGHRS, CDR2 YFSETQ. The CDR3 DNA reads TGCGCCAGCAGCTCCGGCCCCGGGGCGGGGGGCGCGGGTTTAGCTTTCTTT. Amino acid sequence: CASSSGPGAGGAGLAFF.

The V gene is TRBV30, the J gene TRBJ2-2, with a tentative D call TRBD1 (5 bases). The V end lost 2 bases, the J end lost 6 bases, and 10 bases lay between the germline ends. The CDR3 has 13 residues. The germline V gene has CDR1 GTSNPN and CDR2 SVGIG (reference sequence). The CDR3 loop is CAWSMTVSGELFF. The CDR3 DNA is TGTGCCTGGAGTATGACAGTGTCCGGGGAGCTGTTTTTT.

The V gene is TRBV5-1, the J gene TRBJ2-7; tentative D call: TRBD1 (6 bases). The V end was cut by 2 bases, the J end by 5 bases, with 14 bases between. CDR3 size: 14 residues. Germline V gene lookup returns CDR1 SGHRS and CDR2 YFSETQ. CDR3 nucleotides: TGCGCCAGCAGCTTTGACAGGTCGTCCGACGAGCAGTACTTC. Translated, it gives CASSFDRSSDEQYF.